This TCR beta chain was profiled in a study of T-cell reconstitution after alpha-beta-depleted transplantation in children. The CDR3 loop spans 14 amino acids. Trimming took off 2 bases at V and 5 bases at J, with 13 bases between the two ends. Germline CDR1 is SGHRS and CDR2 is YFSETQ. The library targeted TCRbeta and was prepared with unique molecular identifiers. TCRdb reanalysed the PCR reads using MiXCR and keeps one entry per CDR3 protein. The repertoire holds roughly 45,000 distinct CDR3 sequences, about 10% seen once, with 25% to 30% in the top ten. This clonotype was counted ten times or more.

V and J are TRBV5-1 and TRBJ1-2; D not resolved. Sequences were derived from PBMCs, mostly from graft donor cells, sampled 60 days after TCRalphabeta/CD19-depleted stem cell transplant. The TCR originated in a male patient between 2 and 10 years old who had a stem cell transplant for chronic granulomatous disease, so the T cells may come from the graft donor. The CDR3 sequence: CASSFSQLQYGYTF. CDR3 bases: TGCGCCAGCAGCTTTTCGCAGCTCCAGTATGGCTACACCTTC.